This T cell receptor beta chain was identified during a study of blood T cell repertoires in COVID-19. Study as a whole: There were acute and convalescent COVID-19 samples, and they came from the United States, Italy and Spain.

Sequencing was performed with immunoSEQ multiplex PCR; in TCRdb, only in-frame clones are kept and a portion is missing. The data show about 150,000 clones, around 85% seen once. Germline V gene sequence: CDR1 SGHVS, CDR2 FNYEAQ. V lost 5 bases to trimming and J lost 6 bases; unmatched junction nucleotides: 5. This CDR3 has 13 amino acids. The sample taken for sequencing was peripheral blood. This chain links TRBV7-6 with TRBJ2-7, with 9 bases lining up with TRBD1. The TCR was taken from a man older than 75 with COVID-19, enrolled during active disease. DNA of the CDR3: TGTGCCAGCAGCCTTATGGACAGGGGCGAGCAGTACTTC. Its protein product is CASSLMDRGEQYF. Full variable domain (rest looked up from reference TRBV7-6 and TRBJ2-7): GAGVSQSPRYKVTKRGQDVALRCDPISGHVSLYWYRQALGQGPEFLTYFNYEAQQDKSGLPNDRFSAERPEGSISTLTIQRTEQRDSAMYRCASSLMDRGEQYFGPGTRLTVT.